The 20 T cell receptor gamma chains given below trace back to one sample, sequenced in a study of γδ T cells in repeated Plasmodium falciparum infection. Bulk repertoires came from Vgamma9/Vdelta2+ or Vdelta2-negative gammadelta T cells flow-sorted from PBMC. TCRdb re-called clones from the multiplex PCR reads using CATT. The sample comprises approximately 25,000 gamma-chain clones, under 3% of which are singletons, and approximately 30% rests with the top ten. Sequences were obtained from gamma-delta T cells from blood. All receptors derive from a pool of human donors (malaria-infected and uninfected, not separated).

The table lists this clone with many counts. V usage is TRGV2 and J usage is TRGJ1 or TRGJ2. As TCRdb names no J gene, one was assigned here on the basis of a DNA match to germline. Germline lookup yields CDR1 EGSNGY and CDR2 YDSYNSKV. V was pared by 2 bases and J by 6 bases, with 13 bases of the junction left unmatched. The CDR3 consists of 15 residues. The CDR3 DNA reads as TGTGCCACCTGGGACGCCCACTTAGTTGGTTATAAGAAACTCTTT. Translation: CATWDAHLVGYKKLF.

There are many counts of this clone. The chain is built from TRGV4 and TRGJ1 or TRGJ2. With 3 bases clipped from V and 4 bases from J, the junction kept 9 bases outside the gene matches. The CDR3 is 14 residues long. Germline values: CDR1 EGSTGY, CDR2 YDSYTSSV. DNA for the CDR3: TGTGCCACCTGGGATCCTTGGAGCTATTATAAGAAACTCTTT. It yields the protein CATWDPWSYYKKLF.

This clone was recorded a few times. The protein TCRdb lists belongs to a much larger clone and differs from this DNA's translation at residue 2, which points to a read error; the protein shown is made from the DNA. This chain connects TRGV9 to TRGJ1 or TRGJ2. TCRdb is silent on the J gene; assignment here came from matching the DNA to germline. This CDR3 has 14 amino acids. From germline, CDR1 is GITISATS and CDR2 ISYDGTV (reference sequence). The CDR3 is CTLWEVGYYYKKLF. DNA of the CDR3: TGTACCTTGTGGGAGGTGGGGTATTATTATAAGAAACTCTTT.

At least ten counts were recorded for this clone. The rearrangement links TRGV5 to TRGJP1. After removal of 0 bases from V and 7 bases from J, the junction contained 2 bases not matched to a gene. Germline V gene sequence: CDR1 VINAFY, CDR2 YDVSNSKD. The CDR3 covers 13 residues. CDR3 nucleotide sequence: TGTGCCACCTGGGACAGGGATGGTTGGTTCAAGATATTT. It encodes CATWDRDGWFKIF.

The table lists this clone with many counts. TCRdb records a much larger clone's protein for this DNA, with a difference at residue 9 that likely arises from a read error; the protein given is the translation of the DNA. V gene TRGV4 combines with J gene TRGJ1 or TRGJ2. The length of the CDR3 is 11 residues. The germline V gene has CDR1 EGSTGY and CDR2 YDSYTSSV. The CDR3 spells CATMNYYKRLF. CDR3 coding DNA: TGTGCCACCATGAATTATTATAAGAGACTCTTT.

This clone came up a few times. A far bigger clonotype differs at one base, so this is likely a read error. This sample includes further DNA sequences coding for the same CDR3. The rearrangement joins TRGV8 to TRGJ1 or TRGJ2. TCRdb supplies no J gene; here it was assigned by aligning the nucleotide sequence to germline. This CDR3 region has 11 residues. Germline V gene sequence: CDR1 VENAVY, CDR2 YDSYNSRV. The CDR3 nucleotides read TGCGCCACCTGCTGGGGTTATAAGAAACTCTTT. Its translation is CATCWGYKKLF.

This clone was recorded many times. The rearrangement links TRGV9 to TRGJ1 or TRGJ2. V trimming: 5 bases; J trimming: 1 base; junction bases outside the gene matches: 5. This CDR3 has 13 amino acids. Germline CDR1 and CDR2: GITISATS and ISYDGTV (reference sequence). Here the CDR3 DNA reads TGTGCCTTGTGGGCAAAAAATTATTATAAGAAACTCTTT. Translating it yields CALWAKNYYKKLF.

This clone occurred many times. This probably arose from a read error, given a far larger clone one base away. This CDR3 is also generated by other DNA sequences in the sample. The V gene is TRGV9, the J gene TRGJ1 or TRGJ2. Assignment of the J gene here rests on matching the DNA to germline, because TCRdb gives none. The germline gives CDR1 GITISATS, CDR2 ISYDGTV (reference sequence). There are 14 residues in the CDR3. The CDR3 is CALWETQDYYKKLF. CDR3 sequence (DNA): TGCGCCTTGTGGGAGACCCAGGATTATTATAAGAAACTCTTT.

This clone was recorded a few times. This rearrangement joins TRGV9 to TRGJ1 or TRGJ2. TCRdb offers no J gene call, so here the DNA was matched to germline to obtain one. CDR1 and CDR2 (germline): GITISATS, ISYDGTV (reference sequence). Trimming took 4 bases from V and 11 from J; bases not matched to a gene: 14. CDR3 size: 13 residues. This CDR3 is CALWELPPGEKLF. The CDR3 nucleotides are TGTGCCTTGTGGGAACTCCCTCCGGGTGAGAAACTCTTT.

This clone was counted at least ten times. The J gene is TRGJ1 or TRGJ2, the V gene TRGV9. There are 14 residues in the CDR3. Trimming at V came to 3 bases and at J to 3 bases, leaving 8 bases not matched to a gene. CDR1 is GITISATS, CDR2 ISYDGTV, per germline (reference sequence). The CDR3 loop is CALWEIASYYKKLF. The CDR3 DNA is TGTGCCTTGTGGGAGATAGCCAGTTATTATAAGAAACTCTTT.

This clone was recorded many times. This chain uses TRGV4 with TRGJ1 or TRGJ2. CDR3 length: 10 residues. Germline-derived CDR1 and CDR2 are EGSTGY and YDSYTSSV. The V segment lost 5 bases and the J segment 7 bases; nucleotides outside the gene matches: 2. The CDR3 bases are TGTGCCACCTGGGGGTATAAGAAACTCTTT. It is translated as CATWGYKKLF.

Turning to this clone: TCRdb lists the protein of a much larger clone for this DNA, which differs at residue 8, so this is likely a read error; the protein given here is translated from the DNA itself. The chain carries TRGV9 and TRGJ1 or TRGJ2. TCRdb leaves out the J gene; it was filled in here by matching the DNA to germline. CDR3 length equals 14 residues. With 6 bases clipped from V and 2 bases from J, the junction kept 10 bases outside the gene matches. Per germline, CDR1 GITISATS and CDR2 ISYDGTV (reference sequence). CDR3 DNA: TGTGCCTTGTGGAGTTTGACGGATTATTATAAGAAACTCTTT. It codes for CALWSLTDYYKKLF.

This clone was picked up many times. TCRdb's entry gives the protein of a much larger clone, which mismatches this DNA's translation at residue 10, likely from a read error; the protein reported here is translated from the DNA. CDR3 DNA: TGTGCCTTGTGGGAGCCTATCGGGAATAGGAAACTCTTT. It encodes CALWEPIGNRKLF. The chain couples TRGV9 to TRGJ1 or TRGJ2. V lost 3 bases and J lost 12; bases outside the gene matches: 14. Germline-derived CDR1 and CDR2 are GITISATS and ISYDGTV (reference sequence). The CDR3 runs 13 residues.

In this sample, this clone turned up a few times. A far larger clone is off by one base, so a read error is likely. Other DNA variants within this sample encode the same CDR3. The rearrangement joins TRGV9 to TRGJP. Since TCRdb gives no J gene, matching the DNA to germline was used here to assign it. Trimming cost V 1 base and J 7 bases; bases outside gene matches: 13. CDR3 size: 19 residues. CDR1 and CDR2 (germline): GITISATS, ISYDGTV (reference sequence). For the CDR3, the DNA is TGTGCCTTGTGGGAGGTCCATTTGGTGAGGGAGTTGGGCAAAAAAATCAAGGTATTT. Protein product: CALWEVHLVRELGKKIKVF.

This clone came up a few times. This likely reflects a read error, since a far larger clone is one base away. Different DNA sequences within this sample yield the same CDR3. The rearrangement joins TRGV9 to TRGJP. As TCRdb names no J gene, one was assigned here on the basis of a DNA match to germline. Germline loops: CDR1 GITISATS, CDR2 ISYDGTV (reference sequence). The CDR3 length is 14 residues. The CDR3 here is CALWEVLGKKIKVF. In DNA, the CDR3 is TGTGCCCTGTGGGAGGTGTTGGGCAAAAAAATCAAGGTATTT.

A remark on this clone: The protein TCRdb lists belongs to a much larger clone and differs from this DNA's translation at residue 9, which points to a read error; the protein shown is made from the DNA. V gene assignment gives TRGV9, but the J gene was left uncalled. The length of the CDR3 is 11 residues. The germline gives CDR1 GITISATS, CDR2 ISYDGTV (reference sequence). This CDR3 is CALSQGVEELF. The CDR3 nucleotides read TGTGCCTTGTCCCAAGGGGTGGAGGAACTCTTT.

There are many counts of this clone. TCRdb's protein, taken from a much larger clone, differs from this DNA's translation at residue 10, likely owing to a read error; the protein displayed comes from the DNA. The chain recombines TRGV4 with TRGJ1 or TRGJ2. The J gene is absent in TCRdb and was assigned here via DNA matching to germline. This CDR3 spans 14 amino acids. Germline V gives CDR1 EGSTGY, CDR2 YDSYTSSV. Unmatched junction bases numbered 10, after V lost 0 bases and J lost 8 bases. CDR3 protein: CATWDGPRRDKKLF. The CDR3 DNA reads TGTGCCACCTGGGATGGGCCTCGTCGTGATAAGAAACTCTTT.

This clone was detected many times. This likely stems from a read error, as it lies one base from a far larger clone. V and J are TRGV9 and TRGJ1 or TRGJ2. The CDR3 extends over 15 amino acids. Germline V CDR1 and CDR2: GITISATS, ISYDGTV (reference sequence). The V and J ends lost 5 bases and 3 bases, in that order; junction bases with no gene match: 13. CDR3 loop: CALWGASLPYYKKLF. For the CDR3, the DNA is TGTGCCTTGTGGGGGGCAAGCCTCCCTTATTATAAGAAACTCTTT.

Concerning this clone: TCRdb pairs this DNA with a much larger clone's protein that differs at residue 3, likely a read error; the protein shown was translated from the DNA. The genes are TRGV9 and TRGJ1 or TRGJ2. TCRdb gives no J gene; it was assigned here by matching the DNA to germline. Germline assignment: CDR1 GITISATS and CDR2 ISYDGTV (reference sequence). The CDR3 runs 15 residues. The CDR3 spells CAMWEVLLPYYKKLF. CDR3 DNA: TGTGCCATGTGGGAAGTCTTACTGCCTTATTATAAGAAACTCTTT.

This clone was counted many times. A far larger clone is only one base removed, so a read error is likely. The chain is built from TRGV2 and TRGJ1 or TRGJ2. This CDR3 region has 14 residues. The V gene's germline CDR1 is EGSNGY and CDR2 YDSYNSKV. CDR3 in amino acids: CATWDGLVDYKRLF. DNA for the CDR3: TGTGCCACCTGGGACGGGCTCGTCGATTATAAGAGACTCTTT.